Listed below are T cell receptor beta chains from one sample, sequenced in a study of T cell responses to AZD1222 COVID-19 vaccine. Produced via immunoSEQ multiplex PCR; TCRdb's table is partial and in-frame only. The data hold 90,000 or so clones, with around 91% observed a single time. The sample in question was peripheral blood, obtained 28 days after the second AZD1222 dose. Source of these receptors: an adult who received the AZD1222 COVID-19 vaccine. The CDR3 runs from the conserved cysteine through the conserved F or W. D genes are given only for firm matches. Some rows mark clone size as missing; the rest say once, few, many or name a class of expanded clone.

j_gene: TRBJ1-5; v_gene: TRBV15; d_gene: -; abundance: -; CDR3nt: TGTGCCACGAGCTTGTGGAACGGCAATCAGCCCCAGCATTTT; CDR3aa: CATSLWNGNQPQHF
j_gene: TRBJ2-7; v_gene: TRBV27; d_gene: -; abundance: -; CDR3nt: TGTGCCAGCAGTGCAATGGACGGGCTAACCGAGCAGTACTTC; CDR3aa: CASSAMDGLTEQYF
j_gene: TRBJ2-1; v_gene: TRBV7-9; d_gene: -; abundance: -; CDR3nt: TGTGCCAGCAGCTTAAAACTAATCTACAATGAGCAGTTCTTC; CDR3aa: CASSLKLIYNEQFF
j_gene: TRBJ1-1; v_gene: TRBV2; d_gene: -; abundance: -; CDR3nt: TGTGCCAGCAGTGATATTCCTGGAACTCTCCAAATGGGCACTGAAGCTTTCTTT; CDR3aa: CASSDIPGTLQMGTEAFF
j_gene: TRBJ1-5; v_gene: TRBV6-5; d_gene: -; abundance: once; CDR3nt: TGTGCCAGCAGTTACTCCTCGACAGGCAATCAGCCCCAGCATTTT; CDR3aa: CASSYSSTGNQPQHF
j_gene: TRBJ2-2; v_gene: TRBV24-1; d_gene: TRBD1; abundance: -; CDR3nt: TGTGCCACCAGTGAGGGGGGACAGGTGCGCACCGGGGAGCTGTTTTTT; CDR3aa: CATSEGGQVRTGELFF
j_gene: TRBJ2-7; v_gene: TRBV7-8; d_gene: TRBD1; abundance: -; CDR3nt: TGTGCCAGCAGCTCTACAGGGGGCTTCTACGAGCAGTACTTC; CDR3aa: CASSSTGGFYEQYF
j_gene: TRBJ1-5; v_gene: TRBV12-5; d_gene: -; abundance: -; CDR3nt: TGTGCTAGTGGTCTGAATAGCAATCAGCCCCAGCATTTT; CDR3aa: CASGLNSNQPQHF
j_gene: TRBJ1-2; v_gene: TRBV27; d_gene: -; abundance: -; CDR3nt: TGTGCCAGCAGTTTATCCGGTAGTATCTATGGCTACACCTTC; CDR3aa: CASSLSGSIYGYTF
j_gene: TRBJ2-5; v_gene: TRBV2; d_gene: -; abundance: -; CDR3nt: TGTGCCAGCAGTGAACAGGGCAAGTTCCAAGAGACCCAGTACTTC; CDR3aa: CASSEQGKFQETQYF
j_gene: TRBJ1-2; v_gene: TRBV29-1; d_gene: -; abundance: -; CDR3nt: TGCAGTGGGGTCACAGAAGATGGCTACACCTTC; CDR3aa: CSGVTEDGYTF
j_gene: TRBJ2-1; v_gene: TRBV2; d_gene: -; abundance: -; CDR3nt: TGTGCCAGCAGTGAACCGTTAAATGAGCAGTTCTTC; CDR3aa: CASSEPLNEQFF
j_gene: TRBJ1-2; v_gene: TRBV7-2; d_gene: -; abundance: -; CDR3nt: TGTGCCAGCAGCTCTGACGGGGAGTCCTTCTATGGCTACACCTTC; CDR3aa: CASSSDGESFYGYTF
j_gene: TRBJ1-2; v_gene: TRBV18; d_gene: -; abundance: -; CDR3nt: TGTGCCAGCTCAAGCGACACCATCAACTATGGCTACACCTTC; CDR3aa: CASSSDTINYGYTF
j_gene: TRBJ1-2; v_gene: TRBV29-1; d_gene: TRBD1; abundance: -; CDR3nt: TGCAGCGTTTCCGGACAGGGTGGTGATGATTGGCCTTATGGCTACACCTTC; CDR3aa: CSVSGQGGDDWPYGYTF
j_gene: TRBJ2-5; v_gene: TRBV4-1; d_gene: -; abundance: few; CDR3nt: TGCGCCAGCAGCCAAGGAAACAGGGAGACCCAGTACTTC; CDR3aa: CASSQGNRETQYF
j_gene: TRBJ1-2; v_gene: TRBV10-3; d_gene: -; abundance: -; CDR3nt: TGTGCCATCAGTGAGACCGGGACTCTGAGAGCTAACTATGGCTACACCTTC; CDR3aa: CAISETGTLRANYGYTF
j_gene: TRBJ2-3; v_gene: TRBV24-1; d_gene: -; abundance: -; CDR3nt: -; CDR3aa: CATSFGDGTDTQYF
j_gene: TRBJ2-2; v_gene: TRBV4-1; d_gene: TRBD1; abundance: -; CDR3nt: TGCGCCAGCAGCCACCAGAGGCAGGGGGTCGCCGGGGAGCTGTTTTTT; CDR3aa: CASSHQRQGVAGELFF
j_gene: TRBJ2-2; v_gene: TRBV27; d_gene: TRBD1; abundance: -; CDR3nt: TGTGCCAGCAGCCTGAACAGGGGAGATACCGGGGAGCTGTTTTTT; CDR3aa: CASSLNRGDTGELFF
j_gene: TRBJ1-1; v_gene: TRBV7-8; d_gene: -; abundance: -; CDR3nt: TGTGCCAGCAGCTTAGTGCGGGGGGACACTGAAGCTTTCTTT; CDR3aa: CASSLVRGDTEAFF
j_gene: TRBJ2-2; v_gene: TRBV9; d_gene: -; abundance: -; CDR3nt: TGTGCCAGCAGCGTAGCGGGGGGCCGGGCCGGGGAGCTGTTTTTT; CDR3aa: CASSVAGGRAGELFF